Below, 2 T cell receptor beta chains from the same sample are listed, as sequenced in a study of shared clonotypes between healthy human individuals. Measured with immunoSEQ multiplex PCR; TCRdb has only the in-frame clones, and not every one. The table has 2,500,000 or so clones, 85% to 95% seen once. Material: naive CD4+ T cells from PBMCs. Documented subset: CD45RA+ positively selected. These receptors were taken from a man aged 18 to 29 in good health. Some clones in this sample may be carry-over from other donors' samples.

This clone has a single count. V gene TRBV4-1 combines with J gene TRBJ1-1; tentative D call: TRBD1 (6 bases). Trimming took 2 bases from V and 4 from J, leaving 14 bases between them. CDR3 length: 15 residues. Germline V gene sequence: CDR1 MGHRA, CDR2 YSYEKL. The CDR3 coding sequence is TGCGCCAGCAGCCAATATGACTTACAGGGCACTGAAGCTTTCTTT. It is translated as CASSQYDLQGTEAFF.

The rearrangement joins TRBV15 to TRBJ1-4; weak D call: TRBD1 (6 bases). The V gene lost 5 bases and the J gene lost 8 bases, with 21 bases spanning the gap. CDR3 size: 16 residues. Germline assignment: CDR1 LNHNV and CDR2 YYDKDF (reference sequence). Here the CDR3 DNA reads TGTGCCACCAGCTCCTACGGGGGGGCCATGGGAGAAAAACTGTTTTTT. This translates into CATSSYGGAMGEKLFF.